This T cell receptor beta chain was recorded in a study of tumor and adjacent non-tumor tissue in lung cancer. About this clonotype: Its antigen is not known. A junction boundary mismatches the germline segment, possibly from a read error.

Three rounds of nested PCR, following a modified ARM-PCR protocol, produced the TCRbeta library. One entry per CDR3 protein results from TCRdb running MiXCR on the multiplex PCR reads. Of 40,000 to 45,000 distinct CDR3 sequences listed, roughly two thirds are singletons. The template was RNA from unsorted bulk tissue. Distant lung tissue was collected more than 3 cm away from the tumor edge. Donors were chemotherapy-naive, newly diagnosed lung cancer surgical patients in China, August–late 2014. Findings of the study overall: Tumor tissue had significantly higher TCR diversity than normal lung. Normal lung showed higher cumulative top 100 clone frequency than tumor.

CDR3 size: 14 residues. The germline V gene has CDR1 LGHNA and CDR2 YNFKEQ. The source of this sequence is a woman in her thirties or forties with non-small cell lung cancer. The sequenced sample was distant non-tumor lung tissue. This chain links TRBV4-2 with TRBJ2-5, with 7 bases matching TRBD1. CDR3 protein: CASSLPGQQETQDF. CDR3 nucleotides: TGTGCCAGCAGCCTCCCGGGACAGCAAGAGACCCAGGACTTC.